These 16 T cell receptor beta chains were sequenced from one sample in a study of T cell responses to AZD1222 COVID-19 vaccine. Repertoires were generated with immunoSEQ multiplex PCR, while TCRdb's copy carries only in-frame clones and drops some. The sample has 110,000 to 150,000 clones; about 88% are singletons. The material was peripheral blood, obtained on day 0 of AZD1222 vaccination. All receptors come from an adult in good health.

CDR3 protein: CASSLPGTGAGNTIYF. CDR3 DNA: TGCGCCAGCAGCCTCCCCGGGACAGGGGCTGGAAACACCATATATTTT. The chain is built from TRBV5-1 and TRBJ1-3; 10 bases are shared with TRBD1. The trim removed 4 bases at V and 2 bases at J, leaving 6 bases unmatched. From germline, CDR1 is SGHRS and CDR2 YFSETQ. The CDR3 is 16 amino acids.

Written as DNA, the CDR3 is TGTGCCAGCAGCTTAACGGGACGAGGCGGCGCAAGGGGGAATGAGCAGTTCTTC. Protein sequence: CASSLTGRGGARGNEQFF. The chain carries TRBV7-3 and TRBJ2-1; D is possibly TRBD1 (6 bases). This CDR3 contains 18 residues. Looked up from germline, CDR1 is SGHTA and CDR2 is FQGTGA. V lost 0 bases, J lost 7 bases, and 22 bases lay in between.

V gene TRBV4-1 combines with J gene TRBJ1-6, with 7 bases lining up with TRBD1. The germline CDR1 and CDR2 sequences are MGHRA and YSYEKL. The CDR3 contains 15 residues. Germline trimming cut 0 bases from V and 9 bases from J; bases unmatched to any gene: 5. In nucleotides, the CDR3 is TGCGCCAGCAGCCAAGAAAGGGGGCTTTCTTCACCCCTCCACTTT. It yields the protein CASSQERGLSSPLHF.

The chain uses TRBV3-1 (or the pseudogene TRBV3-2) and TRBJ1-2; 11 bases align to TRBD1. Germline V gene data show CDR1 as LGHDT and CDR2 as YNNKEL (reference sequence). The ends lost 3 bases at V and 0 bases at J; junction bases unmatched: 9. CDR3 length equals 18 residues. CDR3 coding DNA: TGTGCCAGCAGCCAGCCCCGGGACAGGGGGTTAGCTAACTATGGCTACACCTTC. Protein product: CASSQPRDRGLANYGYTF.

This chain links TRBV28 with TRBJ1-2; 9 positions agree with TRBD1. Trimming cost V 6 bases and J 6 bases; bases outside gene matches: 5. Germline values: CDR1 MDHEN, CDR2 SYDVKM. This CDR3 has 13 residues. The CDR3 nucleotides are TGTGCCAGCAGCACCGACAGGGGGGATGGCTACACCTTC. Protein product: CASSTDRGDGYTF.

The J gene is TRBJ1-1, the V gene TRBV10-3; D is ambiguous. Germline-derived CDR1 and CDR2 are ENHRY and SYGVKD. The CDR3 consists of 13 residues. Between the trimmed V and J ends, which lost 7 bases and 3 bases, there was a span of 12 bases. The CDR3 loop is CAITARPYTEAFF. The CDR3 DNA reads TGTGCCATCACGGCCAGGCCCTACACTGAAGCTTTCTTT.

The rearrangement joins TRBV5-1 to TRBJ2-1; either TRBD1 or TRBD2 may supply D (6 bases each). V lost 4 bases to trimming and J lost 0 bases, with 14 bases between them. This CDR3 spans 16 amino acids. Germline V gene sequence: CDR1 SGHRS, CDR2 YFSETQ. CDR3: CASSPGGLRSYNEQFF. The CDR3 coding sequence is TGCGCCAGCAGCCCCGGGGGCCTTCGCTCCTACAATGAGCAGTTCTTC.

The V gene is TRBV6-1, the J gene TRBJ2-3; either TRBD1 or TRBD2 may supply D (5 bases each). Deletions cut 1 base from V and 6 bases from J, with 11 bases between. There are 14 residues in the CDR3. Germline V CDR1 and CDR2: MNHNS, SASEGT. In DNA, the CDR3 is TGTGCCAGCAGTGAAGGGGTTGAGGGGGATACGCAGTATTTT. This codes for CASSEGVEGDTQYF.

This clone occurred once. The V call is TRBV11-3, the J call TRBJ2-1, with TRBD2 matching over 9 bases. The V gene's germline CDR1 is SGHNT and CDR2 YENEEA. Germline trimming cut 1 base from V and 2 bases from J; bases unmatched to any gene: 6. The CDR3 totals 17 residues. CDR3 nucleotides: TGTGCCAGCAGCTTAGTATGGCGGGAGGGGACCTACAATGAGCAGTTCTTC. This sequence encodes CASSLVWREGTYNEQFF.

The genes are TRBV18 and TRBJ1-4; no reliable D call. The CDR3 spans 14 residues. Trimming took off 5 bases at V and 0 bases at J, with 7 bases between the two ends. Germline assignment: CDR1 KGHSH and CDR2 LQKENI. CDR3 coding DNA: TGTGCCAGCTCATGGACGGCAACTAATGAAAAACTGTTTTTT. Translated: CASSWTATNEKLFF.

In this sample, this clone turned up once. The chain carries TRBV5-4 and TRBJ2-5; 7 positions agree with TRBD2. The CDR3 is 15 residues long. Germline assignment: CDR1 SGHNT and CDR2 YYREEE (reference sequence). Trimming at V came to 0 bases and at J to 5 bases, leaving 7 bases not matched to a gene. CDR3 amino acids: CASSLGPGGWETQYF. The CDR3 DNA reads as TGTGCCAGCAGCTTGGGCCCCGGGGGGTGGGAGACCCAGTACTTC.

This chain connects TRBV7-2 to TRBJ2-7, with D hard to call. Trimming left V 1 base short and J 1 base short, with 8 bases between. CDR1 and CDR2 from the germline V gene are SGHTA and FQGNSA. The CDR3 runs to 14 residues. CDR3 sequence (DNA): TGTGCCAGCAGCTTAGTGGGCACTTCCTACGAGCAGTACTTC. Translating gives CASSLVGTSYEQYF.

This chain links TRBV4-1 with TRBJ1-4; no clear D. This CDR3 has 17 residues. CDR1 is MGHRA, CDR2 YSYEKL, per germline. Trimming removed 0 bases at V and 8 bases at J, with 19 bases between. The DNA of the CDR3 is TGCGCCAGCAGCCAAGATTGGACGCGGACGTTGGGGGAAAAACTGTTTTTT. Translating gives CASSQDWTRTLGEKLFF.

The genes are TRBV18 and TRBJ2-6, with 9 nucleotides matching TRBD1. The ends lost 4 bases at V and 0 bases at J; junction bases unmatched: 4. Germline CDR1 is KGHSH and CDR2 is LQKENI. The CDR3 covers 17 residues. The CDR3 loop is CASSRQGVNSGANVLTF. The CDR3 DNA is TGTGCCAGCTCACGACAGGGGGTGAACTCTGGGGCCAACGTCCTGACTTTC.

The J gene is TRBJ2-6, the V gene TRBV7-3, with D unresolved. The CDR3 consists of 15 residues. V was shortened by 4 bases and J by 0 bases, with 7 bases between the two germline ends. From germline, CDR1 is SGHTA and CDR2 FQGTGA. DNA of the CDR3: TGTGCCAGCAGCTACTCCCTCTCTGGGGCCAACGTCCTGACTTTC. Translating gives CASSYSLSGANVLTF. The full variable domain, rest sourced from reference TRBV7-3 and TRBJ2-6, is GAGVSQTPSNKVTEKGKYVELRCDPISGHTALYWYRQSLGQGPEFLIYFQGTGAADDSGLPNDRFFAVRPEGSVSTLKIQRTERGDSAVYLCASSYSLSGANVLTFGAGSRLTVL.

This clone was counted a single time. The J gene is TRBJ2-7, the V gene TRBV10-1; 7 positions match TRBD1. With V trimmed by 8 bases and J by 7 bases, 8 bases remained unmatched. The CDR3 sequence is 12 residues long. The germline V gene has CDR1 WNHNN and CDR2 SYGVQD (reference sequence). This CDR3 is CASSKGAGEQYF. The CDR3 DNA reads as TGCGCCAGCTCTAAGGGGGCAGGGGAGCAGTACTTC.